These 28 T cell receptor beta chains were sequenced from one sample in a study of cytomegalovirus exposure and HLA in healthy donors. Primers: 60 Vbeta forward and 13 Jbeta reverse. TCRdb keeps only in-frame clones here, not all; method: immunoSEQ multiplex PCR. The table shows 150,000 or so clones, with nearly 80% occurring only once. The sequenced sample was PBMCs. The receptors shown here come from a man aged 45 to 65 in good health and CMV-seropositive.

The rearrangement links TRBV5-1 to TRBJ2-7, with 11 positions matching TRBD2. In germline, CDR1 is SGHRS, CDR2 YFSETQ. This CDR3 is 18 amino acids long. The ends lost 0 bases at V and 0 bases at J; junction bases unmatched: 8. The CDR3, as DNA: TGCGCCAGCAGCTTGGGTTCTAGCGGGGGGACCTTCTCCTACGAGCAGTACTTC. Translating gives CASSLGSSGGTFSYEQYF.

The chain employs TRBV9 and TRBJ2-6; possibly TRBD2 for D (5 bases). V was cut by 1 base and J by 0 bases, with 8 bases left in between. The CDR3 loop spans 16 amino acids. Germline V gene sequence: CDR1 SGDLS, CDR2 YYNGEE. In DNA, the CDR3 is TGTGCCAGCAGCGTAAGGACTCTCTCTGGGGCCAACGTCCTGACTTTC. Translation gives CASSVRTLSGANVLTF.

The chain employs TRBV6-1 and TRBJ1-2; D ambiguous. Trimming removed 0 bases from V and 4 bases from J, with 6 bases in between. Germline values: CDR1 MNHNS, CDR2 SASEGT. The CDR3 extends over 13 amino acids. CDR3 sequence: CASSEAYFYGYTF. The CDR3 DNA follows: TGTGCCAGCAGTGAAGCGTATTTCTATGGCTACACCTTC.

The chain couples TRBV15 to TRBJ2-1; the match to TRBD1 covers 7 bases. The junction had 0 bases not matched to a gene; V was cut back by 0 bases and J by 1 base. Germline CDR1 LNHNV, CDR2 YYDKDF (reference sequence). The CDR3 covers 15 residues. CDR3 DNA: TGTGCCACCAGCAGAGAACAGGGGTCCTACAATGAGCAGTTCTTC. Translating it yields CATSREQGSYNEQFF.

The chain employs TRBV6-1 and TRBJ2-3; D might be TRBD1 (6 bases). The germline V and J ends were trimmed by 1 base and 3 bases, with 11 bases remaining between them. Germline CDR1 reads MNHNS; CDR2 reads SASEGT. The CDR3 runs 15 residues. The CDR3 DNA reads TGTGCCAGCAGTGAAGTAGGACAGAGAACAGATACGCAGTATTTT. It yields the protein CASSEVGQRTDTQYF.

The genes are TRBV5-1 and TRBJ2-2, with 12 nucleotides matching TRBD2. V trimming: 2 bases; J trimming: 5 bases; junction bases outside the gene matches: 1. The CDR3 loop spans 15 amino acids. The germline V gene encodes CDR1 SGHRS and CDR2 YFSETQ. The CDR3 DNA reads as TGCGCCAGCAGCTTTGGGACTAGCGGGACCGGGGAGCTGTTTTTT. This gives the protein CASSFGTSGTGELFF.

This clone was observed a handful of times. The chain uses TRBV25-1 and TRBJ1-2, with D tentatively TRBD1 (5 bases). In germline, CDR1 is MGHDK, CDR2 SYGVNS. The CDR3 covers 11 residues. Trimming cost V 7 bases and J 3 bases, with 6 bases left between them. CDR3 protein: CASTGDYGYTF. The CDR3 DNA follows: TGTGCCAGCACGGGGGACTATGGCTACACCTTC.

The V call is TRBV5-6, the J call TRBJ1-5; D not resolved. The CDR3 is 13 residues long. V lost 4 bases and J lost 7, with 12 bases in between. The germline CDR1 and CDR2 sequences are SGHDT and YYEEEE. CDR3 nucleotides: TGTGCCAGCAGCCCGGGAACTGTGCAGCCCCAGCATTTT. Its translation: CASSPGTVQPQHF.

J is TRBJ2-1 and V is TRBV5-1; 8 positions agree with TRBD2. Trimming at V came to 1 base and at J to 4 bases, leaving 7 bases not matched to a gene. The CDR3 totals 16 residues. Germline CDR1 reads SGHRS; CDR2 reads YFSETQ. The CDR3 sequence: CASSLPSGSIYNEQFF. The CDR3 coding sequence is TGCGCCAGCAGCTTGCCTAGCGGGTCGATTTACAATGAGCAGTTCTTC.

V gene TRBV6-1 combines with J gene TRBJ2-2; TRBD1 aligns across 7 bases. The V gene's germline CDR1 is MNHNS and CDR2 SASEGT. This CDR3 contains 13 residues. CDR3 sequence (DNA): TGTGTCGGTCGACAGGGGAACACCGGGGAGCTGTTTTTT. This codes for CVGRQGNTGELFF.

The rearrangement links TRBV7-3 to TRBJ2-5, with D perhaps TRBD1 (6 bases). The CDR3 consists of 13 residues. V was clipped by 5 bases and J by 2 bases, with 9 bases between them. CDR1 and CDR2 from the germline V gene are SGHTA and FQGTGA. The CDR3, as DNA: TGTGCCAGCAGCCCGGGGACACAAGAGACCCAGTACTTC. Its translation is CASSPGTQETQYF.

The V call is TRBV19, the J call TRBJ1-2, with a possible D match to TRBD1 (5 bases). CDR3 size: 14 residues. The V gene lost 5 bases and the J gene lost 8 bases, with 18 bases spanning the gap. Germline V gene sequence: CDR1 LNHDA, CDR2 SQIVND (reference sequence). In nucleotides, the CDR3 is TGTGCCAGTAGTGGACCCGGGGGATTCGGGGGCTACACCTTC. Translated: CASSGPGGFGGYTF.

The genes are TRBV4-3 and TRBJ2-1, with D possibly matching TRBD1 (6 bases). The V end was cut by 4 bases, the J end by 6 bases, with 19 bases between. The CDR3 runs to 16 residues. CDR1 and CDR2 from the germline V gene are LGHNA and YSLEER. CDR3 coding DNA: TGCGCCAGCAGCCTCCTTGGGACACTTGCAAGCAATGAGCAGTTCTTC. Its protein is CASSLLGTLASNEQFF.

As DNA, the CDR3 is TGTGCCAGCAGTCCCGGACAGGGGAGCACAGATACGCAGTATTTT. Translating gives CASSPGQGSTDTQYF. V gene TRBV7-6 combines with J gene TRBJ2-3, with 9 bases fitting TRBD1. The V gene end was trimmed by 6 bases and the J gene end by 0 bases; junction bases not matched to a gene: 4. CDR1 is SGHVS, CDR2 FNYEAQ, per germline. The CDR3 runs 15 residues.

This clone has only one observation. This chain links TRBV12-5 with TRBJ2-5, with D possibly being TRBD1 (6 bases). Trimming pared 1 base from V and 5 bases from J, leaving 14 bases between. From germline, CDR1 is LGHNT and CDR2 FRNRAP. The CDR3 is 15 amino acids. The CDR3 sequence is CASGLGPRGGETQYF. The DNA for the CDR3 is TGTGCTAGTGGTTTGGGACCCCGAGGGGGTGAGACCCAGTACTTC.

The chain couples TRBV19 to TRBJ1-1; TRBD1 matches at 9 bases. Germline loops: CDR1 LNHDA, CDR2 SQIVND (reference sequence). This CDR3 has 15 residues. The J segment lost 5 bases and the V segment lost 0 bases, leaving 4 bases of the junction unmatched. CDR3 coding DNA: TGTGCCAGTAGTATAGAGGGACAGGGTTGGACTGAAGCTTTCTTT. Amino acid sequence: CASSIEGQGWTEAFF. Full variable domain (rest looked up from reference TRBV19 and TRBJ1-1): DGGITQSPKYLFRKEGQNVTLSCEQNLNHDAMYWYRQDPGQGLRLIYYSQIVNDFQKGDIAEGYSVSREKKESFPLTVTSAQKNPTAFYLCASSIEGQGWTEAFFGQGTRLTVV.

The rearrangement links TRBV5-1 to TRBJ2-3; 7 positions agree with TRBD2. CDR1 is SGHRS, CDR2 YFSETQ, per germline. J was trimmed by 4 bases and V by 1 base; bases with no gene match: 15. The CDR3 consists of 18 residues. DNA for the CDR3: TGCGCCAGCAGCTTGCGGGGGGTCTTCGGAGGGGAAGCAGATACGCAGTATTTT. Amino acid sequence: CASSLRGVFGGEADTQYF.

The rearrangement uses TRBV6-1 and TRBJ1-6; tentative D call: TRBD1 (6 bases). Germline CDR1 reads MNHNS; CDR2 reads SASEGT. The ends were cut back, 0 bases at V and 8 bases at J, with 8 bases in the middle. The CDR3 is 14 amino acids. The CDR3 nucleotides read TGTGCCAGCAGTGAAGCGGGGGCCTATTCACCCCTCCACTTT. Protein sequence: CASSEAGAYSPLHF.

This clone was seen only a few times. The gene calls are TRBV6-1 and TRBJ1-6; D uncertain. V gave up 4 bases and J gave up 7 bases, with 11 bases separating them. The CDR3 totals 14 residues. The germline gives CDR1 MNHNS, CDR2 SASEGT. This chain's CDR3 is CASSGSFENSPLHF. DNA of the CDR3: TGTGCCAGCAGTGGGAGTTTTGAGAATTCACCCCTCCACTTT.

The chain links TRBV28 to TRBJ1-6; D call uncertain. The CDR3 extends over 15 amino acids. Germline V gene data show CDR1 as MDHEN and CDR2 as SYDVKM. V dropped 1 base and J dropped 4 bases, with 8 bases sitting between them. DNA of the CDR3: TGTGCCAGCAGTTTATTTCGGGGATATAATTCACCCCTCCACTTT. Its translation: CASSLFRGYNSPLHF.

The chain carries TRBV6-5 and TRBJ1-5; possible D gene TRBD1, 5 bases. The CDR3 consists of 15 residues. Trimming pared 6 bases from V and 3 bases from J, leaving 15 bases between. The germline CDR1 and CDR2 sequences are MNHEY and SVGAGI. Written as DNA, the CDR3 is TGTGCCAGCAGATCCTCAACAGGTTCCAATCAGCCCCAGCATTTT. It encodes CASRSSTGSNQPQHF.

The genes are TRBV6-5 and TRBJ2-7, with TRBD2 as a possible D gene (5 bases). Germline CDR1 MNHEY, CDR2 SVGAGI. V was trimmed by 6 bases and J by 0 bases, leaving 9 bases between them. The CDR3 extends over 13 amino acids. The CDR3 reads CASSRAGSYEQYF. The CDR3 DNA sequence: TGTGCCAGCAGCCGGGCGGGCTCCTACGAGCAGTACTTC.

A few counts support this clone. The chain joins TRBV4-1 to TRBJ1-1, with 8 bases identical to TRBD1. This CDR3 has 15 amino acids. The germline V gene encodes CDR1 MGHRA and CDR2 YSYEKL. V lost 2 bases, J lost 5 bases, and 7 bases stayed unmatched. DNA for the CDR3: TGCGCCAGCAGCCAACCGGGACAGGTATCGACTGAAGCTTTCTTT. It translates to CASSQPGQVSTEAFF.

The V gene is TRBV29-1, the J gene TRBJ2-1; TRBD2 matches at 14 bases. J was trimmed by 3 bases and V by 8 bases; bases with no gene match: 6. This CDR3 comprises 15 residues. Looked up from germline, CDR1 is SQVTM and CDR2 is ANQGSEA. This CDR3 is CSTRLAGGLYNEQFF. The CDR3 coding sequence is TGCAGCACCCGACTAGCGGGGGGGCTCTACAATGAGCAGTTCTTC.

The chain employs TRBV2 and TRBJ1-4, with D possibly TRBD1 on 6 matching bases. V shed 4 bases and J shed 7 bases, with 10 bases lying between them. Germline loops: CDR1 SNHLY, CDR2 FYNNEI. This CDR3 is built from 13 residues. CDR3 loop: CASSGTEAEKLFF. CDR3 bases: TGTGCCAGCAGTGGGACAGAAGCTGAAAAACTGTTTTTT.

This clone has just a few counts. This chain links TRBV6-5 with TRBJ1-5; D may be TRBD1 (6 bases). The V and J ends lost 6 bases and 5 bases respectively, with 17 bases between them. The CDR3 has 15 amino acids. The germline V gene has CDR1 MNHEY and CDR2 SVGAGI. CDR3 bases: TGTGCCAGCAGACCCGCCGACAGGAGCCATCAGCCCCAGCATTTT. Translating gives CASRPADRSHQPQHF.

This clone has more than one count but fewer than ten. The V gene is TRBV18, the J gene TRBJ1-2, with D tentatively TRBD1 (6 bases). The CDR3 consists of 14 residues. Per the germline V gene, CDR1 is KGHSH and CDR2 is LQKENI. V was cut by 4 bases and J by 2 bases, with 11 bases left in between. The CDR3 nucleotides read TGTGCCAGCTCACATACCGACAGGAACTATGGCTACACCTTC. Residues: CASSHTDRNYGYTF.

The J gene is TRBJ2-7, the V gene TRBV25-1; 8 bases line up with TRBD1. The germline CDR1 and CDR2 sequences are MGHDK and SYGVNS. The CDR3 is 16 amino acids. V shed 0 bases and J 1 base; nucleotides not matched to a gene: 5. The CDR3 nucleotides are TGTGCCAGCAGTGAATATACGGACAGGGCATCCTACGAGCAGTACTTC. Residues: CASSEYTDRASYEQYF.